The rows below give T cell receptor beta chains drawn from one sample of a study of tumor-infiltrating lymphocytes in primary liver carcinoma. TCRdb re-called the multiplex PCR reads through MiXCR, storing one row per CDR3 protein. The repertoire holds fewer than 350,000 distinct CDR3 sequences, 65% seen once, with about 9.4% in the top ten. The sample taken for sequencing was peripheral blood. Receptors originate from a man in his forties or fifties with primary liver carcinoma and hepatitis B virus infection. The conserved cysteine and the conserved F or W are not part of the CDR3 here. The D gene is left open where the match is weak. The size of a clone is reported for some rows only, either as once, few or many, or as a class for expanded clones.

j_call	d_call	v_call	clone_size	cdr3_aa
TRBJ1-1	NA	TRBV11-1	many	ASSHDSVRAF
TRBJ2-7	NA	TRBV5-1	NA	ASSSLGKTLTNEQY
TRBJ2-2	NA	TRBV4-1	NA	ASSLADANTGELF
TRBJ1-1	NA	TRBV5-1	NA	ASSLMRLNTEAF
TRBJ2-5	NA	TRBV7-3	NA	ASSPDQYQETQY
TRBJ2-3	NA	TRBV6-2/TRBV6-3	NA	ASSYVTSTDTQY
TRBJ2-5	NA	TRBV5-5	NA	ASSFEHVETQY
TRBJ2-1	NA	TRBV11-3	once	ASSIDNRGQF
TRBJ1-6	NA	TRBV12-3/TRBV12-4	many	ASSLGDGHSPLH
TRBJ2-3	NA	TRBV20-1	NA	SARWSSTDTQY
TRBJ2-1	TRBD1	TRBV6-2/TRBV6-3	many	ATGGQGEQF
TRBJ2-3	NA	TRBV6-1	NA	TSSEREVAEITDTQY
TRBJ1-6	NA	TRBV11-1	NA	TSSRTLISPLH
TRBJ2-7	NA	TRBV11-1	NA	ASSRTRDFRYEQY
TRBJ2-1	TRBD2	TRBV11-1	NA	ASSSLRESTYNEQF
TRBJ2-7	TRBD2	TRBV10-3	once	AISSGLTSYEQY
TRBJ2-7	NA	TRBV5-1	NA	ASSTSGTTGMYEQY
TRBJ1-2	NA	TRBV6-1	many	ASNDRTQGINYGYT
TRBJ2-7	NA	TRBV11-2	NA	ASSLSGVLPYNEQY
TRBJ2-2	TRBD1	TRBV24-1	once	ATSDPGQGFSGELF
TRBJ2-7	TRBD1	TRBV11-1	NA	ASSDRTGVVAYEQY
TRBJ2-3	NA	TRBV6-1	many	ASTKASVRTLDTQY
TRBJ2-2	NA	TRBV4-1	NA	ASSQDPHRKSNTGELF
TRBJ2-1	NA	TRBV29-1	NA	SAQGFKGSYNEQF
TRBJ1-5	NA	TRBV11-2	NA	TSSLRGNQPQH
TRBJ2-3	NA	TRBV29-1	many	SVTHLATDTQY
TRBJ2-7	TRBD1	TRBV10-2	many	ASRRQGLYEQY
TRBJ1-1	NA	TRBV5-1	few	ASSFLGQGTNTEAF
TRBJ2-7	NA	TRBV14	NA	AGSQASEQY
TRBJ2-3	TRBD1	TRBV6-5	NA	ASSYRRTGGGTDTHY
TRBJ2-7	TRBD1	TRBV28	NA	ASRSGQAYEQY
TRBJ1-6	TRBD1	TRBV6-5	many	ASSSGTGNNSPLH
TRBJ2-1	NA	TRBV12-3/TRBV12-4	NA	ASTKWESGEQF